This T cell receptor (beta chain) was sequenced during a study of PD-1 blockade in classical Hodgkin lymphoma. Only in-frame clones appear in the TCRdb table, and some are missing; sequencing was by immunoSEQ multiplex PCR. The top ten hold under 20% of the sample, which has some 110,000 clones, more than 70% seen once. CDR3 size: 14 residues. Per germline, CDR1 SGHRS and CDR2 YFSETQ. The V end was cut by 0 bases, the J end by 0 bases, with 4 bases between. Noted time point: cycle 4 day 1 (C4D1), after more than 5 weeks of nivolumab. Every patient relapsed after autologous stem cell transplantation, and brentuximab vedotin exposure varied. Best response was recorded as complete response, partial response or progressive disease. For this clone: Its antigen is not identified. The same CDR3 also results from other DNA sequences found in this sample.

Study observations and caveats: Causes of the repertoire differences remain undefined, possibly disease activity or prior therapy. Reports described newly diagnosed patients as having lower baseline TCR diversity than healthy donors. It was CD4+ TCR diversity, not CD8+, that rose significantly by C4D1.

The input for sequencing was peripheral blood mononuclear cells (PBMCs), taken before the fourth cycle of nivolumab. The V and J genes are TRBV5-1 and TRBJ1-3; D uncertain. The TCR comes from a human donor with classical Hodgkin lymphoma. The CDR3 here is CASSLAGSGNTIYF. The CDR3 DNA reads as TGCGCCAGCAGCTTGGCAGGCTCTGGAAACACCATATATTTT. Drawing the rest from reference TRBV5-1 and TRBJ1-3, the complete variable domain is KAGVTQTPRYLIKTRGQQVTLSCSPISGHRSVSWYQQTPGQGLQFLFEYFSETQRNKGNFPGRFSGRQFSNSRSEMNVSTLELGDSALYLCASSLAGSGNTIYFGEGSWLTVV.